This TCR beta chain was observed in a study of blood T cell repertoires in COVID-19 (dated by TCRdb to about 2020). Context from the whole study: The collaborator samples originated in the United States, Italy and Spain and spanned the acute and convalescent phases of COVID-19. The prospective study material was composed of cDNA or gDNA derived from T cells, B-cell-depleted T cells, or PBMCs. Deeply sampled blood TCRbeta repertoires from subjects exposed to, actively infected with, or recovered from COVID-19 were included in the dataset. The repertoires were released in a freely available public database intended as a resource for research on the immune response to SARS-CoV-2. The samples were drawn from the first 160 participants of the ongoing ImmuneRACE study and from 1,254 subjects provided by 6 global collaborators. A de-identified subject ID, COVID-19 status, age in years and sex were almost always included in the sample metadata. Where available, HLA class I and class II types were taken from metadata supplied by the sample provider and were not determined by assay-based typing.

TCRbeta CDR3 regions were amplified from genomic DNA by means of the immunoSEQ Assay, a bias-controlled multiplex PCR. On the study's bioinformatics: The number of nucleated cells in each sample was estimated from the amplification of reference gene primers within the assay. To quantify the absolute abundance of each unique TCRbeta CDR3 rearrangement, sequence reads were collapsed and filtered. Productive Simpson clonality was computed per sample as the square root of Simpson's diversity index over productive rearrangements. The table comes from immuneACCESS by way of TCRdb, which keeps in-frame sequences with V and J called. Part of the clones is missing from these tables; in studies checked, under half for an unresolved V gene and the rest for unknown reasons. D and trimming come from the DNA, and the V and J calls and clone size come from that table. The table for this sample lists about 300,000 clones; approximately 91% of them were counted only once. About 5.2% of the sample lies in the top ten.

Regarding this clone: The antigen this receptor binds is unknown. Qualities for individual bases were not recorded, and no much larger clone is one base off.

The CDR3 measures 15 amino acids from cysteine to phenylalanine. Of all the DNA, just the CDR3 is kept, 45 bases in frame from base 1. CDR1 and CDR2 were assigned from the germline V gene as SGDLS and YYNGEE. Trimming takes 4 bases from V and 2 bases from J, and the germline ends sit 13 bases apart. Enrolling through a virtual design, the prospective study's participants ranged in age from roughly 18 to 90 years and lived across 20 to 25 United States geographic areas. Cohort assignment in the prospective study relied on participant-reported clinical history from a screening survey and a study questionnaire. Recovered participants in ImmuneRACE Cohort 3 were defined by two consecutive negative NP/OP PCR tests, clearance by a healthcare professional, or resolution of symptoms. Each participant in the prospective study had whole blood, serum and a nasopharyngeal or oropharyngeal swab collected by mobile phlebotomists. Prospective study participants could optionally give additional blood draws and questionnaires over an approximately two-month period. Prospective study blood samples were shipped either frozen or at room temperature before DNA extraction.

Summary of the overall study and its limitations: Clinical and demographic metadata were provided uncurated, with the amount varying by source and participant.

The source of this sequence is a man aged 60 to 69 who had recovered from COVID-19. The receptor chain draws on TRBV9 and TRBJ1-3, and perhaps TRBD1 as D gene, on 6 matching bases. What was sequenced was PBMCs or T cells enriched from blood (not recorded which). The sequence in DNA is TGTGCCAGCAGCACCGGGACAAACACTGGAAACACCATATATTTT. This codes for CASSTGTNTGNTIYF.